This is a list of T cell receptor beta chains from one sample in a study of T cell responses to AZD1222 COVID-19 vaccine. This table comes from immunoSEQ multiplex PCR, and its TCRdb copy is limited to in-frame clones, with some not included. This table has about 180,000 clones, about 89% appearing once. The sequencing here drew on peripheral blood, taken on day 0 of AZD1222 vaccination. The receptors originated from an adult in good health. Each CDR3 is given with its conserved first and last residue. Fields, in order: clone size, J gene, V gene, CDR3 protein. Size values are once, few and many counts, or a class for expanded clones, and some rows have none.

size: .; J: TRBJ1-1; V: TRBV27; CDR3: CASSLLNGDPNTEAFF
size: .; J: TRBJ1-1; V: TRBV5-1; CDR3: CASSPMDRGITEAFF
size: .; J: TRBJ2-3; V: TRBV5-1; CDR3: CASSLGQSTDTQYF
size: .; J: TRBJ2-1; V: TRBV18; CDR3: CASSPPGRPAGGEQFF
size: once; J: TRBJ2-1; V: TRBV11-3; CDR3: CASSLQAGDLNEQFF
size: .; J: TRBJ2-1; V: TRBV5-1; CDR3: CASSLAGQAYNEQFF
size: .; J: TRBJ2-7; V: TRBV6-5; CDR3: CASSSTSYEQYF
size: once; J: TRBJ1-6; V: TRBV29-1; CDR3: CSVLESSNSPLHF
size: once; J: TRBJ1-1; V: TRBV28; CDR3: CASSFPRTTGTEAFF
size: .; J: TRBJ2-2; V: TRBV28; CDR3: CASTLGGPSVAGELFF
size: .; J: TRBJ2-3; V: TRBV5-1; CDR3: CASSSTSGGTDTQYF
size: once; J: TRBJ1-4; V: TRBV30; CDR3: CAWSPWDTGEKLFF
size: .; J: TRBJ2-1; V: TRBV5-1; CDR3: CASQKLAETKNEQFF
size: .; J: TRBJ1-1; V: TRBV30; CDR3: CAWSVSKEAFF
size: .; J: TRBJ1-2; V: TRBV28; CDR3: CASTTGIYGYTF
size: .; J: TRBJ1-2; V: TRBV18; CDR3: CASSPQEGLGGYTF
size: .; J: TRBJ1-5; V: TRBV6-5; CDR3: CASKQDRGPNQPQHF
size: .; J: TRBJ2-1; V: TRBV10-3; CDR3: CAISEPGNSYNEQFF
size: .; J: TRBJ1-2; V: TRBV7-2; CDR3: CASSLGGTANYGYTF
size: .; J: TRBJ1-1; V: TRBV9; CDR3: CASSRDRGRTEAFF
size: few; J: TRBJ2-1; V: TRBV30; CDR3: CAWTGSSYNEQFF
size: .; J: TRBJ1-2; V: TRBV19; CDR3: CASSTDRGGHYGYTF
size: .; J: TRBJ1-5; V: TRBV30; CDR3: CAWSVMTGLQPQHF
size: .; J: TRBJ1-2; V: TRBV10-1; CDR3: CASSKTGFYGYTF
size: .; J: TRBJ2-1; V: TRBV3-1/TRBV3-2; CDR3: CASSQLAGGVNEQFF
size: .; J: TRBJ2-7; V: TRBV5-1; CDR3: CASSQGRGYSYEQYF
size: .; J: TRBJ2-4; V: TRBV9; CDR3: CASSVGLGDGAKNIQYF
size: .; J: TRBJ2-3; V: TRBV27; CDR3: CASSFYRTDTQYF
size: .; J: TRBJ1-2; V: TRBV10-3; CDR3: CAISETGYGYTF
size: .; J: TRBJ1-3; V: TRBV29-1; CDR3: CSVITGLSSGNTIYF